The clone carrying this T cell receptor beta chain has a single count. The sample is drawn from a study of blood T cell repertoires in COVID-19. Clones were sequenced by immunoSEQ multiplex PCR, and TCRdb holds only the in-frame ones, with some missing. The data hold 150,000 to 200,000 clones, with around 88% observed a single time. From germline, CDR1 is MNHEY and CDR2 SVGAGI. CDR3 length equals 15 residues. Trimming removed 8 bases from V and 0 bases from J; junction bases left unmatched: 8. The chain carries TRBV6-5 and TRBJ1-2; 8 nucleotides align to TRBD1. Sequences were obtained from PBMCs or T cells enriched from blood (not recorded which). This receptor was taken from a woman in her fifties or sixties in a cohort exposed to, infected with or recovered from COVID-19 (not recorded which). The CDR3: CASGDRTQANYGYTF. The CDR3 DNA reads TGTGCCAGCGGGGACAGGACTCAAGCTAACTATGGCTACACCTTC.